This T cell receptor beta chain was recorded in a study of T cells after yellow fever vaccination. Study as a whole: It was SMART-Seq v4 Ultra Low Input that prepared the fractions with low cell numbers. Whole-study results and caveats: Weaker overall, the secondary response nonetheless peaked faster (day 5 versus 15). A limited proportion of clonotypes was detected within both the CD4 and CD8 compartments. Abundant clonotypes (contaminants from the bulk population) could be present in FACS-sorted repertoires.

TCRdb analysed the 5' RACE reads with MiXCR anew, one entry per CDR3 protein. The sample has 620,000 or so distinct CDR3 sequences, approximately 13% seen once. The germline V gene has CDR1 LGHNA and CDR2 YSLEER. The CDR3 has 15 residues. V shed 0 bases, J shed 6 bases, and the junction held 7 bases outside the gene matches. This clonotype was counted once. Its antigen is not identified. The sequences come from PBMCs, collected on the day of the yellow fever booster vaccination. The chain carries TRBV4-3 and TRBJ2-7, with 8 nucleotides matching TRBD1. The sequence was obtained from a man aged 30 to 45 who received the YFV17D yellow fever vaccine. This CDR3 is CASSQDEDRAPEQYF. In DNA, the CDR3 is TGCGCCAGCAGCCAAGATGAGGACAGGGCTCCCGAGCAGTACTTC.